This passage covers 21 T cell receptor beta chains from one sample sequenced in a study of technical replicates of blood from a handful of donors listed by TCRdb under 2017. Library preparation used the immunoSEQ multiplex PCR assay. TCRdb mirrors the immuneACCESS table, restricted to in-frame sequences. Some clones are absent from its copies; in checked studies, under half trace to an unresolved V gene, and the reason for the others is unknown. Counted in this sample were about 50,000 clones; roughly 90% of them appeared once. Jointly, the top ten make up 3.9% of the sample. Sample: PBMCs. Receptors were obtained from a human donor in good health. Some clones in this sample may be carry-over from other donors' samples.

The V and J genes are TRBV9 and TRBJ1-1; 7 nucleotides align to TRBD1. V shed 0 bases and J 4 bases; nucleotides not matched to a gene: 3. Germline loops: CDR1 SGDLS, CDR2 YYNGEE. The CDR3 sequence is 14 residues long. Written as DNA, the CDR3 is TGTGCCAGCAGCGTAGAGGGGGCGCCCACTGAAGCTTTCTTT. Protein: CASSVEGAPTEAFF.

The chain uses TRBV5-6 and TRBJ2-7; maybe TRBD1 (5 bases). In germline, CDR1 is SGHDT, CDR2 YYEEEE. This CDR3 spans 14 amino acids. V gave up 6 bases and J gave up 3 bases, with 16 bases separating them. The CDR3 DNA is TGTGCCAGCATGTGGCTAACAGGAGACTACGAGCAGTACTTC. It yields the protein CASMWLTGDYEQYF.

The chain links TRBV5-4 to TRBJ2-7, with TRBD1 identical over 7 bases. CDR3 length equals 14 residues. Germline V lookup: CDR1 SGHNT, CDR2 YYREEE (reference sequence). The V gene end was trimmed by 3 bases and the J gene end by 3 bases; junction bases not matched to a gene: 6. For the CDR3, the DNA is TGTGCCAGCAGCTCGGGACAGAATTACTACGAGCAGTACTTC. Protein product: CASSSGQNYYEQYF.

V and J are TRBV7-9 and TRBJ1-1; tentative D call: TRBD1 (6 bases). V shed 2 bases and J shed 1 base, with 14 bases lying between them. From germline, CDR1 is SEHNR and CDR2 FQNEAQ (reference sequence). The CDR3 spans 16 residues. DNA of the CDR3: TGTGCCAGCAGCTTACCGTCTATGGGACAGAACACTGAAGCTTTCTTT. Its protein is CASSLPSMGQNTEAFF.

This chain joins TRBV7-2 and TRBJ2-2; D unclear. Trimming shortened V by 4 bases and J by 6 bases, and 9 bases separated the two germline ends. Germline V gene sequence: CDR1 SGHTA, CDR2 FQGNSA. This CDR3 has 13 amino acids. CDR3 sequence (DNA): TGTGCCAGCAGCTCGGTGGTGTCCGGGGAGCTGTTTTTT. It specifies CASSSVVSGELFF.

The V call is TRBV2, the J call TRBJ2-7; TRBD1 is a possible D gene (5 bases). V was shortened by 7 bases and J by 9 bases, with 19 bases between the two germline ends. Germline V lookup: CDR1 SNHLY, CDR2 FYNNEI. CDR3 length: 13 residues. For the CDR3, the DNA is TGTGCCAGCACCGTAGACAGTAACCTACCGCAGTACTTC. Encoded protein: CASTVDSNLPQYF. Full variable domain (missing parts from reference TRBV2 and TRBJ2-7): EPEVTQTPSHQVTQMGQEVILRCVPISNHLYFYWYRQILGQKVEFLVSFYNNEISEKSEIFDDQFSVERPDGSNFTLKIRSTKLEDSAMYFCASTVDSNLPQYFGPGTRLTVT.

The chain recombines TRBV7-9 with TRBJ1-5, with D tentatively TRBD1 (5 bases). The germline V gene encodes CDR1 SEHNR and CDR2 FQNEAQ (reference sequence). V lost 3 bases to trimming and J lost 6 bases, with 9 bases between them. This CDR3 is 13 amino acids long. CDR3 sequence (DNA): TGTGCCAGCAGCTTCCAGGGTCGTCAGCCCCAGCATTTT. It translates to CASSFQGRQPQHF. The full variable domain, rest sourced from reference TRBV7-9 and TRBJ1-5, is DTGVSQNPRHKITKRGQNVTFRCDPISEHNRLYWYRQTLGQGPEFLTYFQNEAQLEKSRLLSDRFSAERPKGSFSTLEIQRTEQGDSAMYLCASSFQGRQPQHFGDGTRLSIL.

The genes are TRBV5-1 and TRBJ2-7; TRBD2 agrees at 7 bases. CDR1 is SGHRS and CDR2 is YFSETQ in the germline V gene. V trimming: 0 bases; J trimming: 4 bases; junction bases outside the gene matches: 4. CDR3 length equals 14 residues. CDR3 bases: TGCGCCAGCAGCTTGGGGGGCGGGGGATACGAGCAGTACTTC. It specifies CASSLGGGGYEQYF.

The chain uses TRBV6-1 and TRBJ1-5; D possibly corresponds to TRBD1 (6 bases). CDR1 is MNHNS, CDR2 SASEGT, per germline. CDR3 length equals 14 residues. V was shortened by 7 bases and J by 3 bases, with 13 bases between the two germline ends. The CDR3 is CASIRDNNNQPQHF. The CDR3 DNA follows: TGTGCCAGCATCCGGGACAACAACAATCAGCCCCAGCATTTT.

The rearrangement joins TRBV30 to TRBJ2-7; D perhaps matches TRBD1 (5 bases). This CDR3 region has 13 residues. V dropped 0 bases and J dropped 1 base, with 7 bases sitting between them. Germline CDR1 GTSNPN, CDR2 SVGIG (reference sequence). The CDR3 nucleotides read TGTGCCTGGAGTGTAGACAGTTCCTACGAGCAGTACTTC. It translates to CAWSVDSSYEQYF.

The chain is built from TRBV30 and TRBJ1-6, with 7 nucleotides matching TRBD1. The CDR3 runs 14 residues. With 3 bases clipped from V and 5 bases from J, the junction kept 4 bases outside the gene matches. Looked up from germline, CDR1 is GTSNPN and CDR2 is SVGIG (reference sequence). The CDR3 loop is CAWRGTADNSPLHF. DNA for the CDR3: TGTGCCTGGAGGGGGACAGCAGATAATTCACCCCTCCACTTT.

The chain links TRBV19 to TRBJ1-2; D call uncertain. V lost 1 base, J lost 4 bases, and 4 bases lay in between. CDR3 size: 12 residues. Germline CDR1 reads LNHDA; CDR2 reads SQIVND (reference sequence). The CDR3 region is CASSIVSYGYTF. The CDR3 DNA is TGTGCCAGTAGTATAGTCAGCTATGGCTACACCTTC. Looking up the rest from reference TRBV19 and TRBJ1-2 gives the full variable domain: DGGITQSPKYLFRKEGQNVTLSCEQNLNHDAMYWYRQDPGQGLRLIYYSQIVNDFQKGDIAEGYSVSREKKESFPLTVTSAQKNPTAFYLCASSIVSYGYTFGSGTRLTVV.

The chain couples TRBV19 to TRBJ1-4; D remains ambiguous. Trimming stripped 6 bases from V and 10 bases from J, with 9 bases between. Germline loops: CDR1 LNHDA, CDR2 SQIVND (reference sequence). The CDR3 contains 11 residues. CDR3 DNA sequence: TGTGCCAGTAGAACAGCGGGAAAACTGTTTTTT. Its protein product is CASRTAGKLFF.

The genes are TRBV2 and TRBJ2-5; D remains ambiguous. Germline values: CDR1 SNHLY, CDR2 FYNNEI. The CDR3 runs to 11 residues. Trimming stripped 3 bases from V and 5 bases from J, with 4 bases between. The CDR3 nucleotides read TGTGCCAGCAGTGAGCAGGAGACCCAGTACTTC. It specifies CASSEQETQYF.

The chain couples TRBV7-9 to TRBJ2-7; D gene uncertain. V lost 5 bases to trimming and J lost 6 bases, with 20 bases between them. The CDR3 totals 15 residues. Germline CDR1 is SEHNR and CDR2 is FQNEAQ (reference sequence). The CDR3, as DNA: TGTGCCAGCAGCACCTTAGCTGGTCTGGGTGGCGAGCAGTACTTC. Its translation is CASSTLAGLGGEQYF. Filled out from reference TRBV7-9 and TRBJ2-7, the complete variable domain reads DTGVSQNPRHKITKRGQNVTFRCDPISEHNRLYWYRQTLGQGPEFLTYFQNEAQLEKSRLLSDRFSAERPKGSFSTLEIQRTEQGDSAMYLCASSTLAGLGGEQYFGPGTRLTVT.

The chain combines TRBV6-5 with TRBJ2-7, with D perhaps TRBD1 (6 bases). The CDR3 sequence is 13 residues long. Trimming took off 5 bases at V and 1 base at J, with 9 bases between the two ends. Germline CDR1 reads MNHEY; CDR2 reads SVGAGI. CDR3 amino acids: CASSATGSYEQYF. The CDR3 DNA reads TGTGCCAGCAGTGCGACAGGTTCCTACGAGCAGTACTTC.

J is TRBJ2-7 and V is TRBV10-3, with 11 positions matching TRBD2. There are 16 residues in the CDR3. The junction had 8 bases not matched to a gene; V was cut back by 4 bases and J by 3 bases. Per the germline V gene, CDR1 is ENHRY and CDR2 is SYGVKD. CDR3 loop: CAISVLGLAGFYEQYF. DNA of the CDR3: TGTGCCATCAGTGTTCTTGGACTAGCGGGTTTCTACGAGCAGTACTTC.

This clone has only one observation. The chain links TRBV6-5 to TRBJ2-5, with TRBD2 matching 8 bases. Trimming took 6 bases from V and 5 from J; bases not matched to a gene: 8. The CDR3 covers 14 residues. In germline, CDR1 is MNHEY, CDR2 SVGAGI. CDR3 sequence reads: CASRGASGRETQYF. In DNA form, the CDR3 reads TGTGCCAGCAGGGGGGCTAGCGGGCGGGAGACCCAGTACTTC.

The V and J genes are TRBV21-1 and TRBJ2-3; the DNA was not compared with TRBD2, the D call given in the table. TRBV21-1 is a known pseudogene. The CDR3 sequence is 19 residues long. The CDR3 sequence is CASSKGQRGGGPSTDTQYF. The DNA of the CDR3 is TGTGCCAGCAGCAAAGGCCAGCGGGGGGGCGGGCCAAGCACAGATACGCAGTATTTT.

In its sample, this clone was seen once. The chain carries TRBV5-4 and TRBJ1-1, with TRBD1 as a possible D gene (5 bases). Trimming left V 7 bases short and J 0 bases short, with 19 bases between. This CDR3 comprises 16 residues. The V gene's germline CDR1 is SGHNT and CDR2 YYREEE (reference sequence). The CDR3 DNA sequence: TGTGCCAGCGGCCCCGGGGAGGGGATGCTGAACACTGAAGCTTTCTTT. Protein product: CASGPGEGMLNTEAFF.

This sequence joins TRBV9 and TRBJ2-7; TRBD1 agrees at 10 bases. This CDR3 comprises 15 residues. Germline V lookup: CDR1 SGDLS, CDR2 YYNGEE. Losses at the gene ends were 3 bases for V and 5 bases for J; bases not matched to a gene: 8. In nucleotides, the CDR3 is TGTGCCAGCAGCGCTGGGGGGACAGGGGTTCACGAGCAGTACTTC. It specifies CASSAGGTGVHEQYF.